This T cell receptor beta chain was recorded in a study of shared clonotypes between healthy human individuals. Terminally differentiated effector memory CD45RA+ cells were left out of the naive CD8 fraction, which was CD45RO-negative and positively selected for CCR7. Clones were read by immunoSEQ multiplex PCR, and TCRdb kept only the in-frame ones, dropping some. Of 1.5 million to 2.5 million clones listed, about 94% were seen once; the top ten hold 1% to 1.5%. Trimming removed 1 base from V and 8 bases from J, with 20 bases in between. The CDR3 extends over 17 amino acids. CDR1 and CDR2 from the germline V gene are SNHLY and FYNNEI.

The chain has TRBV2 and TRBJ1-4; D gene uncertain. The sequenced material came from naive CD8+ T cells sorted from blood. This TCR derives from a man between 18 and 29 years old in good health. The CDR3 is CASSEERVWGTEEKLFF. CDR3 sequence (DNA): TGTGCCAGCAGTGAAGAACGGGTATGGGGAACAGAGGAAAAACTGTTTTTT.